This T cell receptor beta chain appears in the sequencing data of a study of identifying expanded T cells in peripheral blood. Generated by immunoSEQ multiplex PCR, the TCRdb table keeps only in-frame clones and is missing some. This table holds around 130,000 clones, approximately 86% found once. The CDR3 sequence is 16 residues long. V was cut by 3 bases and J by 2 bases, with 17 bases left in between. CDR1 LGHNA and CDR2 YNFKEQ come from the germline V gene. The J gene is TRBJ2-7, the V gene TRBV4-2, with unresolved D. The origin of this receptor is a person aged 18 to 75 in good health. Sequenced input: blood. CDR3 in amino acids: CASSHIGPSNPYEQYF. The CDR3 DNA reads TGTGCCAGCAGCCATATCGGGCCTTCAAACCCCTACGAGCAGTACTTC.